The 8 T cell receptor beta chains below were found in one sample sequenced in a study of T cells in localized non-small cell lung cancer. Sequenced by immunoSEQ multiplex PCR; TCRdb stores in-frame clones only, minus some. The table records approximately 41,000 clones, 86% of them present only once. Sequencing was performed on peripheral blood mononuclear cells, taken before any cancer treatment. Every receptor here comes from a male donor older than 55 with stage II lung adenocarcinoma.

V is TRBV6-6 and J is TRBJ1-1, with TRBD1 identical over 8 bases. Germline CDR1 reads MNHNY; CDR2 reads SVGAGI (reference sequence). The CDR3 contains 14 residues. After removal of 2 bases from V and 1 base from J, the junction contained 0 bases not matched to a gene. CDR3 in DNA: TGTGCCAGCAGTTACGGACAGGGGAACACTGAAGCTTTCTTT. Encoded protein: CASSYGQGNTEAFF.

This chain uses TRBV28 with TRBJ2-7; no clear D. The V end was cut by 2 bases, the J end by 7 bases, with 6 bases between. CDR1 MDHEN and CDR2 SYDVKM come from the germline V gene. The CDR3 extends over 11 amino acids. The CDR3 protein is CASSLHGEQYF. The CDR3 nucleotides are TGTGCCAGCAGTTTACACGGGGAGCAGTACTTC. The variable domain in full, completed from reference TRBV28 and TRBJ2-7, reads DVKVTQSSRYLVKRTGEKVFLECVQDMDHENMFWYRQDPGLGLRLIYFSYDVKMKEKGDIPEGYSVSREKKERFSLILESASTNQTSMYLCASSLHGEQYFGPGTRLTVT.

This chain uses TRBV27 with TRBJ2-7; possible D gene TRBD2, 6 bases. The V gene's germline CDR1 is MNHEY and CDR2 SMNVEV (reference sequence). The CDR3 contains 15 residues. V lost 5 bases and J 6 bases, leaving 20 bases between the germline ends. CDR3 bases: TGTGCCAGCAGTCCCTTCGGGGGAGTGGCAGGCGAGCAGTACTTC. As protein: CASSPFGGVAGEQYF.

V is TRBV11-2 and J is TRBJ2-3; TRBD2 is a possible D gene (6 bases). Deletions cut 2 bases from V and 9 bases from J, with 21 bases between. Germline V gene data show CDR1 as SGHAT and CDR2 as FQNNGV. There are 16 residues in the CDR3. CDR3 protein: CASSLSRGTAAGTQYF. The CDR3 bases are TGTGCCAGCAGCTTATCTCGGGGGACCGCAGCCGGAACGCAGTATTTT.

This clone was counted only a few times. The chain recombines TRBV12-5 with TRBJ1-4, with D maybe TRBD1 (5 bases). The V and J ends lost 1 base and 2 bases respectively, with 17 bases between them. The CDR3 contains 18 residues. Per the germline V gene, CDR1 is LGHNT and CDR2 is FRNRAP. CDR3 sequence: CASGLGPGQGVTNEKLFF. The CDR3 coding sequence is TGTGCTAGTGGTTTGGGACCAGGTCAAGGGGTCACTAATGAAAAACTGTTTTTT.

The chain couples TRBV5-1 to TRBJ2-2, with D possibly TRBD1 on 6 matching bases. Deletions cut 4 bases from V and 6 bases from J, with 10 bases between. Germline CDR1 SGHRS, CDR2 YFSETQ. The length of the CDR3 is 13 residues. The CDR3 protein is CASSLGASGELFF. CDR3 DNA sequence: TGCGCCAGCAGCCTGGGGGCCTCCGGGGAGCTGTTTTTT.

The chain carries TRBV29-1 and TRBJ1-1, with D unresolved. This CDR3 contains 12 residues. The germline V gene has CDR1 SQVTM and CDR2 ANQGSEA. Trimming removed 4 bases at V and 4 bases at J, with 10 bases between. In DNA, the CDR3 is TGCAGCGTTGTGAGGATGGGCACTGAAGCTTTCTTT. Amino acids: CSVVRMGTEAFF.

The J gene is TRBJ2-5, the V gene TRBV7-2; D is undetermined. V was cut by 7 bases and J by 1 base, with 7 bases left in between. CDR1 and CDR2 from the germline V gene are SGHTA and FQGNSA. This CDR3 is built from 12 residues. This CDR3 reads CASTWVQETQYF. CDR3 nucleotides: TGTGCCAGCACGTGGGTCCAAGAGACCCAGTACTTC.